The 4 T cell receptor beta chains below were found in one sample sequenced in a study of blood T cell repertoires in COVID-19. Produced via immunoSEQ multiplex PCR; TCRdb's table is partial and in-frame only. The sample includes roughly 290,000 clones, roughly 86% of them seen just once. Sequencing input: peripheral blood. The receptors shown here come from a woman aged 45-59 years who had recovered from COVID-19.

The V gene is TRBV6-5, the J gene TRBJ2-2, with 7 bases matching TRBD1. The junction had 9 bases not matched to a gene; V was cut back by 6 bases and J by 14 bases. Per the germline V gene, CDR1 is MNHEY and CDR2 is SVGAGI. This CDR3 spans 12 amino acids. The CDR3 spells CASSDWTGPLFF. DNA of the CDR3: TGTGCCAGCAGCGACTGGACAGGTCCCCTGTTTTTT.

This clone was seen a single time. V gene TRBV7-3 combines with J gene TRBJ1-1, with 10 bases that match TRBD1. The V segment lost 5 bases and the J segment 5 bases; nucleotides outside the gene matches: 5. This CDR3 has 14 residues. The V gene's germline CDR1 is SGHTA and CDR2 FQGTGA. The CDR3 region has the DNA TGTGCCAGCAGCACCGGGACAGGGGTAACTGAAGCTTTCTTT. It yields the protein CASSTGTGVTEAFF.

This chain uses TRBV6-5 with TRBJ1-1; 7 bases align to TRBD1. The CDR3 contains 14 residues. J was trimmed by 5 bases and V by 5 bases; bases with no gene match: 8. Germline V gene sequence: CDR1 MNHEY, CDR2 SVGAGI. The CDR3, as DNA: TGTGCCAGCAGTCGACAGGGCCCGAGGACTGAAGCTTTCTTT. As protein: CASSRQGPRTEAFF.

The chain has TRBV7-2 and TRBJ2-7, with D perhaps TRBD2 (6 bases). The CDR3 length is 14 residues. V was shortened by 4 bases and J by 7 bases, with 17 bases between the two germline ends. The V gene's germline CDR1 is SGHTA and CDR2 FQGNSA. The CDR3 sequence: CASSSGFRAGEQYF. CDR3 DNA: TGTGCCAGCAGCTCTGGATTTCGGGCGGGGGAGCAGTACTTC.